This T cell receptor beta chain was recovered during a study of OX40 agonist ivuxolimab in advanced cancers. About the research overall: An anti-OX40 (CD134) antibody with agonistic activity, ivuxolimab, was administered to patients.

A remark on this clone: What it binds is unknown.

General study points: CD8+ T cells were the subset that, on average, had more expanded clones than CD4+.

Measured with immunoSEQ multiplex PCR; TCRdb has only the in-frame clones, and not every one. This sample has about 84,000 clones, with approximately 89% found just once. The TCR originated in an adult with an advanced solid tumor such as melanoma, head and neck, liver or kidney cancer. Sequencing used CD4+ or CD8+ T cells sorted from blood, obtained in a trial of the OX40 agonist ivuxolimab.

The DNA for the CDR3 is TGTGCCACCAGCAGAGAGGCCTCCCGGGTAGAGACCCAGTACTTC. Its translation: CATSREASRVETQYF. The V call is TRBV15, the J call TRBJ2-5; D uncertain. The V end was cut by 0 bases, the J end by 4 bases, with 12 bases between. In germline, CDR1 is LNHNV, CDR2 YYDKDF (reference sequence). The CDR3 sequence is 15 residues long.